This T cell receptor beta chain came from a study of blood T cells in healthy people across ages. Regarding this clonotype: Antigen unknown. This may stem from a read error, because a much larger clone lies one nucleotide away.

Germline values: CDR1 MNHEY, CDR2 SMNVEV (reference sequence). This CDR3 has 14 amino acids. Trimming removed 10 bases from V and 6 bases from J, with 22 bases in between. Study findings and constraints: As age increased, TCR beta diversity per million T cells fell in a roughly linear fashion.

Donor samples were obtained from healthy Caucasian individuals from Russia, aged about 6 to 90. Primers used in a second PCR of roughly 6 to 12 cycles were a sample-barcoded 5' primer and a J-beta primer mix. One entry per CDR3 protein, called by TCRdb with MiXCR from the 5' RACE reads. The profile covers some 800,000 distinct CDR3 sequences, with 44% appearing a single time and roughly 19% taken by the ten largest. Sample: blood. V is TRBV27 and J is TRBJ2-7, with D possibly TRBD2 on 6 matching bases. This TCR was recovered from a man aged 60 to 69 in good health. CDR3 in amino acids: CATLARGRFGEQYF. CDR3 in DNA: TGTGCCACCCTTGCCCGGGGGAGGTTTGGCGAGCAGTACTTC.